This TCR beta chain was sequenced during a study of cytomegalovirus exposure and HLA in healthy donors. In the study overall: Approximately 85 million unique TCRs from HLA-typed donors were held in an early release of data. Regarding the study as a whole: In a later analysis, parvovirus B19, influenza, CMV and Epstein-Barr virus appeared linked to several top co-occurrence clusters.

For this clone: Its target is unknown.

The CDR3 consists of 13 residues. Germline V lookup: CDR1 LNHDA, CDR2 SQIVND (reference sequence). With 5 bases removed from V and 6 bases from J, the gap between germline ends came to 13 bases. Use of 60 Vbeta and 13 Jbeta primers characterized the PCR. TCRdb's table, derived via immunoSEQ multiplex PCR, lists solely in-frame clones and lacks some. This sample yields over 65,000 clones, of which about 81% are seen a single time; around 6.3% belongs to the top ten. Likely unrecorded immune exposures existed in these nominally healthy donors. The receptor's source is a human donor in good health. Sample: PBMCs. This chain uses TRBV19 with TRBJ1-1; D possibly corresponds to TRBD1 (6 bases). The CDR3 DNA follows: TGTGCCAGTAGTCCCGGGACACCTCCTGAAGCTTTCTTT. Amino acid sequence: CASSPGTPPEAFF.